Listed below are T cell receptor beta chains from one sample, sequenced in a study of control samples from healthy donors and cancer patients. Sequencing was performed with immunoSEQ multiplex PCR; in TCRdb, only in-frame clones are kept and a portion is missing. The sample contains around 150,000 clones, under 90% of which appear only once. The specimen sequenced was blood. The receptors here all came from a man younger than 40 in good health. Both conserved end residues are part of each CDR3. D genes are given only for firm matches. Part of the rows lack a size; the others show once, few, many or a class for expanded clones.

J gene: TRBJ1-2; V gene: TRBV7-9; clone size: NA; D gene: TRBD1; CDR3 DNA: TGTGCCAGCAGCCGGGGACAGCCAAACTATGGCTACACCTTC; CDR3 protein: CASSRGQPNYGYTF
J gene: TRBJ2-3; V gene: TRBV9; clone size: NA; D gene: NA; CDR3 DNA: TGTGCCAGCAGCGTCCGGGACGCCACAGATACGCAGTATTTT; CDR3 protein: CASSVRDATDTQYF
J gene: TRBJ1-1; V gene: TRBV5-6; clone size: NA; D gene: NA; CDR3 DNA: TGTGCCAGCAGCTTGGGGGGAGGGACGAACACTGAAGCTTTCTTT; CDR3 protein: CASSLGGGTNTEAFF
J gene: TRBJ2-5; V gene: TRBV19; clone size: few; D gene: NA; CDR3 DNA: TGTGCCAGTACCGAGAGAGGGGCGGTCGAGACCCAGTACTTC; CDR3 protein: CASTERGAVETQYF
J gene: TRBJ1-5; V gene: TRBV19; clone size: few; D gene: NA; CDR3 DNA: TGTGCCAGTAATGGACAAGTCGGCCAGCCCCAGCATTTT; CDR3 protein: CASNGQVGQPQHF
J gene: TRBJ1-6; V gene: TRBV6-4; clone size: NA; D gene: TRBD1; CDR3 DNA: TGTGCCAGCAGTGATCCGGGACAGGGGGCGCGGACACCCCTCCACTTT; CDR3 protein: CASSDPGQGARTPLHF
J gene: TRBJ2-2; V gene: TRBV4-2; clone size: NA; D gene: NA; CDR3 DNA: TGTGCCAGCAGCCAATACGGCAACACCGGGGAGCTGTTTTTT; CDR3 protein: CASSQYGNTGELFF
J gene: TRBJ2-2; V gene: TRBV4-3; clone size: once; D gene: TRBD2; CDR3 DNA: TGCGCCAGCAGCCAAGGAATCGGACTAGCGGGGCTGAACACCGGGGAGCTGTTTTTT; CDR3 protein: CASSQGIGLAGLNTGELFF
J gene: TRBJ1-1; V gene: TRBV9; clone size: many; D gene: NA; CDR3 DNA: TGTGCCAGCAGCGTAGAAGGGAACACTGAAGCTTTCTTT; CDR3 protein: CASSVEGNTEAFF
J gene: TRBJ2-3; V gene: TRBV7-6; clone size: NA; D gene: TRBD1; CDR3 DNA: TGTGCCAGCAGCTTAGCTTATCCAGGGGGCGGTGAAGATACGCAGTATTTT; CDR3 protein: CASSLAYPGGGEDTQYF
J gene: TRBJ2-6; V gene: TRBV5-4; clone size: NA; D gene: NA; CDR3 DNA: TGTGCCAGCAAGGGGGATAGAGGGTTAGCCAACGTCCTGACTTTC; CDR3 protein: CASKGDRGLANVLTF
J gene: TRBJ2-1; V gene: TRBV19; clone size: NA; D gene: TRBD1; CDR3 DNA: TGTGCCAGTAGTATGGAGACAGGGCTTTACAATGAGCAGTTCTTC; CDR3 protein: CASSMETGLYNEQFF
J gene: TRBJ2-1; V gene: TRBV11-1; clone size: NA; D gene: TRBD1; CDR3 DNA: TGTGCCAGCAGCTCCGTGACAGGGAGTAGTAATGAGCAGTTCTTC; CDR3 protein: CASSSVTGSSNEQFF
J gene: TRBJ2-1; V gene: TRBV6-5; clone size: NA; D gene: NA; CDR3 DNA: TGTGCCAGCCGGGACCACCTTCTGGGTGAGCAGTTCTTC; CDR3 protein: CASRDHLLGEQFF
J gene: TRBJ1-1; V gene: TRBV3-1/TRBV3-2; clone size: NA; D gene: NA; CDR3 DNA: TGTGCCAGCAGCCTCCAGGGACCGGAGGGGGCTTTCTTT; CDR3 protein: CASSLQGPEGAFF
J gene: TRBJ1-6; V gene: TRBV5-6; clone size: NA; D gene: NA; CDR3 DNA: TGTGCCAGCAGCTCCCGACAGATAATGAATTCACCCCTCCACTTT; CDR3 protein: CASSSRQIMNSPLHF
J gene: TRBJ2-3; V gene: TRBV20-1; clone size: NA; D gene: NA; CDR3 DNA: TGCAGTGCCCCGGCGGATACGCAGTATTTT; CDR3 protein: CSAPADTQYF
J gene: TRBJ2-5; V gene: TRBV5-8; clone size: NA; D gene: NA; CDR3 DNA: TGTGCCAGCAGCCCCCTTTGGGGGGAGGAGACCCAGTACTTC; CDR3 protein: CASSPLWGEETQYF
J gene: TRBJ2-6; V gene: TRBV14; clone size: NA; D gene: NA; CDR3 DNA: TGTGCCAGCAGCCTTGCGTCTGGGGCCAACGTCCTGACTTTC; CDR3 protein: CASSLASGANVLTF
J gene: TRBJ1-2; V gene: TRBV15; clone size: NA; D gene: NA; CDR3 DNA: TGTGCCACCAGCAAGACAGCCTATGGCTACACCTTC; CDR3 protein: CATSKTAYGYTF
J gene: TRBJ2-7; V gene: TRBV3-1/TRBV3-2; clone size: NA; D gene: TRBD1; CDR3 DNA: TGTGCCAGCAGCCAAGCGGGACAGGCCTACGAGCAGTACTTC; CDR3 protein: CASSQAGQAYEQYF
J gene: TRBJ1-5; V gene: TRBV24-1; clone size: NA; D gene: TRBD1; CDR3 DNA: TGTGCCACCGAGTCTTGGGGACAGGCGGATCAGCCCCAGCATTTT; CDR3 protein: CATESWGQADQPQHF
J gene: TRBJ2-7; V gene: TRBV19; clone size: NA; D gene: TRBD1; CDR3 DNA: TGTGCCAGTAGTATATCACAGGGGTGGTACGAGCAGTACTTC; CDR3 protein: CASSISQGWYEQYF
J gene: TRBJ2-5; V gene: TRBV18; clone size: NA; D gene: NA; CDR3 DNA: TGTGCCAGCTCACCAAACAGGGAGACCCAGTACTTC; CDR3 protein: CASSPNRETQYF
J gene: TRBJ1-6; V gene: TRBV11-2; clone size: NA; D gene: NA; CDR3 DNA: TGTGCCAGCAGCTTAGATTACCATTCACCCCTCCACTTT; CDR3 protein: CASSLDYHSPLHF
J gene: TRBJ2-7; V gene: TRBV19; clone size: few; D gene: NA; CDR3 DNA: TGTGCCAGTAGTTCCGGGACAACATACGAGCAGTACTTC; CDR3 protein: CASSSGTTYEQYF
J gene: TRBJ2-1; V gene: TRBV6-2/TRBV6-3; clone size: NA; D gene: TRBD2; CDR3 DNA: TGTGCCAGCAGTGCGCCCCTTCTGAGAGGGAGGGACAATGAGCAGTTCTTC; CDR3 protein: CASSAPLLRGRDNEQFF
J gene: TRBJ1-6; V gene: TRBV12-3/TRBV12-4; clone size: NA; D gene: TRBD1; CDR3 DNA: TGTGCCAGCAGCTTTACAGGGGCCTCACCCCTCCACTTT; CDR3 protein: CASSFTGASPLHF
J gene: TRBJ2-5; V gene: TRBV11-3; clone size: NA; D gene: NA; CDR3 DNA: TGTGCCAGCAGCCAGGGACTCAGGGAGACCCAGTACTTC; CDR3 protein: CASSQGLRETQYF
J gene: TRBJ2-7; V gene: TRBV12-5; clone size: NA; D gene: NA; CDR3 DNA: TGTGCTAGTGGTTTGAAGACGGGACTGAACTCCTACGAGCAGTACTTC; CDR3 protein: CASGLKTGLNSYEQYF
J gene: TRBJ1-4; V gene: TRBV19; clone size: few; D gene: NA; CDR3 DNA: TGTGCCAGTAGTATCGGGGGGATTAATCAAAAACTGTTTTTT; CDR3 protein: CASSIGGINQKLFF